Listed here are 10 T cell receptor beta chains from one sample, sequenced in a study of CD8 T cells in ankylosing spondylitis. General study results and limits: Ankylosing spondylitis blood seemed to carry a telltale TCR beta motif made of under ten highly homologous variants.

TCRdb fed the 5' RACE reads into MiXCR, producing one record per CDR3 protein. This table holds approximately 440,000 distinct CDR3 sequences, more than 15% found once. Their antigens are not known. The specimen sequenced was blood, either unsorted or a sorted T cell fraction (not recorded which). The receptors shown here come from a male donor with ankylosing spondylitis.

A few counts support this clonotype. The genes are TRBV7-2 and TRBJ1-4, with 7 bases fitting TRBD1. Per germline, CDR1 SGHTA and CDR2 FQGNSA. The CDR3 runs to 16 residues. After removal of 5 bases from V and 7 bases from J, the junction contained 13 bases not matched to a gene. The CDR3 nucleotides read TGTGCCAGCAGCGGACAGGAGGTTGTGAGAAGTGAAAAACTGTTTTTT. Translated, it gives CASSGQEVVRSEKLFF.

The chain combines TRBV19 with TRBJ2-6; D is uncertain. Germline-derived CDR1 and CDR2 are LNHDA and SQIVND (reference sequence). The V end lost 7 bases, the J end lost 0 bases, and 13 bases lay between the germline ends. The CDR3 totals 16 residues. CDR3 coding DNA: TGTGCCAGTACCCTAGTGGCTCTCTCTGGGGCCAACGTCCTGACTTTC. This sequence encodes CASTLVALSGANVLTF. The full variable domain, rest sourced from reference TRBV19 and TRBJ2-6, is DGGITQSPKYLFRKEGQNVTLSCEQNLNHDAMYWYRQDPGQGLRLIYYSQIVNDFQKGDIAEGYSVSREKKESFPLTVTSAQKNPTAFYLCASTLVALSGANVLTFGAGSRLTVL.

This clonotype was seen a few times. In DNA form, the CDR3 reads TGTGCCAGCAGTCCGTGGACAGGCAGTCCGAACACTGAAGCTTTCTTT. Residues: CASSPWTGSPNTEAFF. The chain uses TRBV27 and TRBJ1-1; 7 nucleotides align to TRBD1. V shed 5 bases and J 1 base; nucleotides not matched to a gene: 10. The CDR3 runs to 16 residues. Germline CDR1 reads MNHEY; CDR2 reads SMNVEV (reference sequence).

The CDR3, as DNA: TGCAGCGTTGAACGTCCCGGGACAGGGATCACTGAAGCTTTCTTT. This gives the protein CSVERPGTGITEAFF. The chain joins TRBV29-1 to TRBJ1-1; 9 bases align to TRBD1. The V gene end was trimmed by 2 bases and the J gene end by 4 bases; junction bases not matched to a gene: 8. Germline V gives CDR1 SQVTM, CDR2 ANQGSEA. The length of the CDR3 is 15 residues.

The V and J genes are TRBV20-1 and TRBJ1-1, with unresolved D. V gave up 1 base and J gave up 11 bases, with 11 bases separating them. The germline V gene encodes CDR1 DFQATT and CDR2 SNEGSKA (reference sequence). The CDR3 length is 11 residues. Written as DNA, the CDR3 is TGCAGTGCTAGAGGGGAGGGTGGCGCTTTCTTT. It specifies CSARGEGGAFF.

The V call is TRBV12-3 or TRBV12-4, the J call TRBJ2-1, with D unresolved. The V end lost 0 bases, the J end lost 8 bases, and 5 bases lay between the germline ends. This CDR3 has 12 residues. The CDR3 bases are TGTGCCAGCAGTTTAGCAGGGTATGAGCAGTTCTTC. Its protein is CASSLAGYEQFF.

V is TRBV15 and J is TRBJ2-5; D possibly corresponds to TRBD2 (6 bases). V shed 6 bases and J shed 5 bases, with 7 bases lying between them. CDR3 length: 11 residues. Per the germline V gene, CDR1 is LNHNV and CDR2 is YYDKDF (reference sequence). The CDR3 DNA reads TGTGCCACCAGTCGGGGGGAGACCCAGTACTTC. Translated, it gives CATSRGETQYF.

This clonotype was detected many times. V usage is TRBV29-1 and J usage is TRBJ2-1; weak D call: TRBD1 (6 bases). Trimming shortened V by 6 bases and J by 3 bases, and 6 bases separated the two germline ends. Germline assignment: CDR1 SQVTM and CDR2 ANQGSEA. This CDR3 region has 11 residues. This chain's CDR3 is CSVDSYNEQFF. Written as DNA, the CDR3 is TGCAGCGTGGACAGCTACAATGAGCAGTTCTTC.

This clonotype was picked up a small number of times. The chain has TRBV4-1 and TRBJ1-2, with 7 bases that match TRBD1. Trimming removed 1 base from V and 5 bases from J; junction bases left unmatched: 4. The CDR3 consists of 14 residues. The V gene's germline CDR1 is MGHRA and CDR2 YSYEKL. The chain's CDR3 is CASSQGGTVYGYTF. CDR3 coding DNA: TGCGCCAGCAGCCAAGGCGGGACAGTTTATGGCTACACCTTC.

This clonotype has just a few counts. The J gene is TRBJ1-2, the V gene TRBV20-1, with D possibly being TRBD1 (6 bases). CDR1 and CDR2 from the germline V gene are DFQATT and SNEGSKA (reference sequence). Trimming left V 6 bases short and J 8 bases short, with 22 bases between. The CDR3 extends over 14 amino acids. The DNA for the CDR3 is TGCAGTGCGGGGGGGGGCAGGGGTACAAGCGGCTACACCTTC. Encoded protein: CSAGGGRGTSGYTF.